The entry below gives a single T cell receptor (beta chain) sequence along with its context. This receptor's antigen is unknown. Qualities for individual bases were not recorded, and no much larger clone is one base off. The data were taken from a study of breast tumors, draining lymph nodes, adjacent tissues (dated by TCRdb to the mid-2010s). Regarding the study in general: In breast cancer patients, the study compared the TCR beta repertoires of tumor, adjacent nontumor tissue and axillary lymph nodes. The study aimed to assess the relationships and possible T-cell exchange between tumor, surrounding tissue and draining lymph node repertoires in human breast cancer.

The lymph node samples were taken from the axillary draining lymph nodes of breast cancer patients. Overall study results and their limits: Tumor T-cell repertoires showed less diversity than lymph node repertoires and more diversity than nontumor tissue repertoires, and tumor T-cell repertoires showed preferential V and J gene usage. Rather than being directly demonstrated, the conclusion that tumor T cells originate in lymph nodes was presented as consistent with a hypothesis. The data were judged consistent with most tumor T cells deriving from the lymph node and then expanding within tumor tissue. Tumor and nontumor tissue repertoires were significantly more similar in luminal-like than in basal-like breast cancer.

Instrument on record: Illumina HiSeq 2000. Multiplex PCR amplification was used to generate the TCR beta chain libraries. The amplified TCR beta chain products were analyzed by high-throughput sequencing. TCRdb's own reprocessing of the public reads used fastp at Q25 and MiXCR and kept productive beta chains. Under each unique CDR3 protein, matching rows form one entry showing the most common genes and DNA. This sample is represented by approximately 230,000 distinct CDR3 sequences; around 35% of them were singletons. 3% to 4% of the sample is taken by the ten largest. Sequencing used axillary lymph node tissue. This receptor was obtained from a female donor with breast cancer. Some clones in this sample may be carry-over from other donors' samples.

The DNA reads TGTGCCAGTAGGATCCGGGACAGTACAGCGGGAGCACACGAGCAGTACTTC. Translation gives CASRIRDSTAGAHEQYF. The rearrangement joined TRBV19 to TRBJ2-7; TRBD2 is a possible D gene, resting on 8 matching bases. Including the terminal cysteine and phenylalanine, the CDR3 comprises 17 residues. The DNA shown is the 51-base CDR3, in frame from base 1. The germline V gene (reference sequence) sets CDR1 to LNHDA and CDR2 to SQIVND. A distance of 26 bases separates the germline ends of V and J, which lose 6 bases and 5 bases respectively. The CDR3, completed at both ends by the reference TRBV19 and TRBJ2-7 genes, gives the full variable domain DGGITQSPKYLFRKEGQNVTLSCEQNLNHDAMYWYRQDPGQGLRLIYYSQIVNDFQKGDIAEGYSVSREKKESFPLTVTSAQKNPTAFYLCASRIRDSTAGAHEQYFGPGTRLTVT.